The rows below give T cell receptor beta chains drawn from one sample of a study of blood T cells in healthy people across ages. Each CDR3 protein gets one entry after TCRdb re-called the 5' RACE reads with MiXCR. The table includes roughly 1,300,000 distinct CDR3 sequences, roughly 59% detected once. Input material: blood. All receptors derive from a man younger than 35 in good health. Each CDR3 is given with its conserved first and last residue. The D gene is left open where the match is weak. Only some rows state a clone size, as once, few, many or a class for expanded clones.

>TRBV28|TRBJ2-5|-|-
CAGQPKGGFQETQYF
TGTGCCGGCCAACCGAAGGGCGGGTTCCAAGAGACCCAGTACTTC
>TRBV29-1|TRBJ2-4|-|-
CSATGTDVIPPNIQYF
TGCAGCGCAACCGGGACGGATGTTATACCCCCAAACATTCAGTACTTC
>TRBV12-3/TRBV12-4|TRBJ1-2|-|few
CASSAQGIYGYTF
TGTGCCAGCAGTGCCCAGGGGATTTATGGCTACACCTTC
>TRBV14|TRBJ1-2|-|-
CASSQGTLAGYTF
TGTGCCAGCAGCCAAGGGACCCTTGCGGGCTACACCTTC
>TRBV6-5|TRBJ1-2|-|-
CASSYRRVDGYTF
TGTGCCAGCAGTTACCGGAGGGTAGACGGCTACACCTTC
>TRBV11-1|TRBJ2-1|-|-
CASSLKGNAEQFF
TGTGCCAGCAGCTTAAAAGGGAACGCCGAGCAGTTCTTC
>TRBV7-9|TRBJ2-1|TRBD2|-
CASSSTSGVSYNEQFF
TGTGCCAGCAGCTCGACTAGCGGAGTCTCCTACAATGAGCAGTTCTTC
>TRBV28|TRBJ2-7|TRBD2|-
CASSAPGTTSLYNEQYF
TGTGCCAGCAGCGCCCCCGGGACTACCTCCTTGTACAATGAGCAGTACTTC
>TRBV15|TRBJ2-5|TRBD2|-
CATSPRGWREVGETQYF
TGTGCCACCAGCCCCCGGGGCTGGCGGGAGGTCGGCGAGACCCAGTACTTC
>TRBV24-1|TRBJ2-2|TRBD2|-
CATSARLAANTGELFF
TGTGCCACCAGTGCCAGACTAGCGGCGAACACCGGGGAGCTGTTTTTT
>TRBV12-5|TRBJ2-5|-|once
CASGLEGLNQETQYF
TGTGCTAGTGGTTTGGAAGGACTGAACCAAGAGACCCAGTACTTC
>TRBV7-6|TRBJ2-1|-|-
CAGSLEAAGAPGEQFF
TGTGCCGGCAGCTTAGAGGCGGCGGGGGCTCCGGGTGAGCAGTTCTTC
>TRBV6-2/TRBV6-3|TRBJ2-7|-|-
CASSYLGAFYEQYF
TGTGCCAGCAGTTATCTCGGGGCTTTCTACGAGCAGTACTTC
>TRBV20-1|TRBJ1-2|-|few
CSARHLYGYTF
TGCAGTGCTAGGCACCTCTATGGCTACACCTTC
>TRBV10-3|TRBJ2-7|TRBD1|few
CAIRPDRAHEQYF
TGTGCCATCAGACCGGACAGGGCCCACGAGCAGTACTTC
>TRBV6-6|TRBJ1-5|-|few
CASSRSPGAASNQPQHF
TGTGCCAGCAGTCGTTCCCCAGGGGCGGCGAGCAATCAGCCCCAGCATTTT
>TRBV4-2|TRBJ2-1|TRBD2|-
CASSQDITSGRFYEQFF
TGTGCCAGCAGCCAAGATATCACGAGCGGGAGGTTCTATGAGCAGTTCTTC
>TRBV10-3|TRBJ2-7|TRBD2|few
CAISAGYEQYF
TGTGCCATCTCAGCGGGGTACGAGCAGTACTTC
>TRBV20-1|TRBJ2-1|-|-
CRTLVQGYNEQFF
TGCAGAACACTGGTCCAAGGTTACAATGAGCAGTTCTTC
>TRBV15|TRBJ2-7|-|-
CATSAPPGDYEQYF
TGTGCCACCAGCGCCCCTCCGGGGGACTACGAGCAGTACTTC
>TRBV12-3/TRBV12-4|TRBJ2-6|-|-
CASRVLANVLTF
TGTGCCAGCAGAGTTCTGGCCAACGTCCTGACTTTC
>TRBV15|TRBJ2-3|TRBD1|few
CATIPGQGVWDTQYF
TGTGCCACCATCCCGGGACAGGGTGTATGGGATACGCAGTATTTT
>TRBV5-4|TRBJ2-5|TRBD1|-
CASSSTGPSYHEQYF
TGTGCCAGCAGTTCGACAGGGCCCTCTTACCATGAGCAGTACTTC